Listed here is a single T cell receptor (beta chain). The target antigen is unknown. Only in-frame clones appear in the TCRdb table, and some are missing; sequencing was by immunoSEQ multiplex PCR. The sample lists about 750,000 clones, about 92% occurring once. This sample stems from a study of shared clonotypes between healthy human individuals. Turning to the study itself: Researchers drew samples from a couple of women and a few men aged 18 to 49. Per donor, three plates held CD4 naive cells, three held CD4 memory, two held CD8 naive and one held CD8 memory.

V gave up 4 bases and J gave up 6 bases; unmatched junction bases: 4. Germline CDR1 is MGHRA and CDR2 is YSYEKL. The CDR3 is 13 residues long. It was CD45RO-negative cells, positively selected for CCR7, that made up naive CD8 cells, with terminally differentiated effector memory CD45RA+ cells excluded. Findings and caveats of the study: Sorted-subset sequencing was shown by rarefaction to be incomplete despite large depth. Among a few donors, roughly 5% of naive CD4 clonotypes were found in common.

Sequenced material: naive CD8+ T cells sorted from blood. This chain joins TRBV4-1 and TRBJ2-7; 9 positions agree with TRBD2. This receptor was identified in a man aged 30 to 39 in good health. The CDR3 spells CASSPGLAGEQYF. The CDR3 bases are TGCGCCAGCAGCCCGGGACTAGCTGGCGAGCAGTACTTC.